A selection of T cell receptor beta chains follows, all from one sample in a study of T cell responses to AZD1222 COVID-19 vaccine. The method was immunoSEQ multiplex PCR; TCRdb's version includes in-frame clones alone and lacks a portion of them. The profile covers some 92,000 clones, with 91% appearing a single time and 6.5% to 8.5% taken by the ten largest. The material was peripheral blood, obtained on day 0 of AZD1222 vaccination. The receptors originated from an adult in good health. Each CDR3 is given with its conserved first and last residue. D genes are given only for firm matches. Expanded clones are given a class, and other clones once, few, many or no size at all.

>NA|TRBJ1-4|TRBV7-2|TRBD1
TGTGCCAGCAGGCCAGGGGGCTTGGCGAATGAAAAACTGTTTTTT
CASRPGGLANEKLFF
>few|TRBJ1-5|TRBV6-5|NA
TGTGCCAGCAGGGATTTGACAGAGCCTCAGCCCCAGCATTTT
CASRDLTEPQPQHF
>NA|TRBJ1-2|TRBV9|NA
TGTGCCAGCAGCTCGATGGACCTTAACTATGGCTACACCTTC
CASSSMDLNYGYTF
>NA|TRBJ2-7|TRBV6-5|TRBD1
TGTGCCACTGGAGTGACAGGGGAGAGCGAGCAGTACTTC
CATGVTGESEQYF
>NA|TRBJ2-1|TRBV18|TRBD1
TGTGCCAGCTCATTCGTAGGGGGACAGGGGGACCATGAGCAGTTCTTC
CASSFVGGQGDHEQFF
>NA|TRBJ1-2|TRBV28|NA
TGTGCCAGCAGAATTACAGGGAACTATGGCTACACCTTC
CASRITGNYGYTF
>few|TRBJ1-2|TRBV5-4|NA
TGTGCCAGCAGCTTGAGTTTGGAGGACTATGGCTACACCTTC
CASSLSLEDYGYTF
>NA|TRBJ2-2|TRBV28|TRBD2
TGTGCCAGCAGTTTTTACCGGCTAGCGGGGACCGGGGAGCTGTTTTTT
CASSFYRLAGTGELFF
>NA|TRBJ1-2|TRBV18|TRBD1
TGTGCCAGCTCACCGAGGGACAGGGGAGCCTATGGCTACACCTTC
CASSPRDRGAYGYTF
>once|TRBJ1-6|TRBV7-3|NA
TGTGCCAGCAGCTTAACGGGGGGTCCGACACCCCTCCACTTT
CASSLTGGPTPLHF
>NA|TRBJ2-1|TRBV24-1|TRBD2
TGTGCCACCAGTCGGTCTAGCGGTAGCTCCTACAATGAGCAGTTCTTC
CATSRSSGSSYNEQFF
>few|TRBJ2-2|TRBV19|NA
TGTGCCAGTAGGTGGGACACCGGGGAGCTGTTTTTT
CASRWDTGELFF
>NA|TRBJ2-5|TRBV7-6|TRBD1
TGTGCCAGCAGCTCCCCCGGGACAGGGTTTCCAGAGACCCAGTACTTC
CASSSPGTGFPETQYF
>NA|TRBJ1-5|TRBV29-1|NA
TGCAGCGTTGCCGACGGGTTCCTGGGGAATCAGCCCCAGCATTTT
CSVADGFLGNQPQHF
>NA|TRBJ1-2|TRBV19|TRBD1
TGTGCCAGTCGGGGGCAGGGGGACAACTATGGCTACACCTTC
CASRGQGDNYGYTF
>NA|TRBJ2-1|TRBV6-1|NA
TGTGCCAGCAGTGAATTTGGCAGTAGCTACAATGAGCAGTTCTTC
CASSEFGSSYNEQFF
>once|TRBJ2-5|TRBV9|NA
TGTGCCAGCAGCGTATTACCGGGCCCCGAGGTAGGGGACCAGTACTTC
CASSVLPGPEVGDQYF
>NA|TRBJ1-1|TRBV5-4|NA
TGTGCCAGCAGCACTTACGGGGGCCGTAACACTGAAGCTTTCTTT
CASSTYGGRNTEAFF
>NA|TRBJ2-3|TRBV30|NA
TGTGCCTGGAGTGTACTAGTGGACACAGATACGCAGTATTTT
CAWSVLVDTDTQYF
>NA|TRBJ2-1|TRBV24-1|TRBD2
TGTGCCACCAGTGAGGGGAGACTAGCGGGAGGTCGTGAGCAGTTCTTC
CATSEGRLAGGREQFF
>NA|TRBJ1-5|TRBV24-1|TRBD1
TGTGCCACCCACAGGGGGCTCAATCAGCCCCAGCATTTT
CATHRGLNQPQHF
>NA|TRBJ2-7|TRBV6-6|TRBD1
TGTGCCAGCAGTGACCCGGGACAGGGGACCTACGAGCAGTACTTC
CASSDPGQGTYEQYF
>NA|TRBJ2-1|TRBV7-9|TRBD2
TGTGCCAGCATGCGCGATAGCGGGAGTAAGTTCTTC
CASMRDSGSKFF
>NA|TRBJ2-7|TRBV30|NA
TGTGCCTGGGGGGGCGGGAATTACGAGCAGTACTTC
CAWGGGNYEQYF
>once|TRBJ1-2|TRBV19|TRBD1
TGTGCCAGTAGCTCCGGACAGGTCTATGGCTACACCTTC
CASSSGQVYGYTF
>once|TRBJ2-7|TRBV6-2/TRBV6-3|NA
TGTGCCAGCAGTAGTTCCTCCTACGAGCAGTACTTC
CASSSSSYEQYF
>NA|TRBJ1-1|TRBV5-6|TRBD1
TGTGCCAGCAGCTCTCAAGGGGGCGGCACTGAAGCTTTCTTT
CASSSQGGGTEAFF
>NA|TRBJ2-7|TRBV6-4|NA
TGTGCTCCGTCGACAGTAAACGAGCAGTACTTC
CAPSTVNEQYF
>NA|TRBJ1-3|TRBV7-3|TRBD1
TGTGCCAGCAGCCTCCAAACGGGACAGGGAAACACCATATATTTT
CASSLQTGQGNTIYF
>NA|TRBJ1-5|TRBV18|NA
TGTGCCAGCTCACCACGAGGACAGCAAAATCAGCCCCAGCATTTT
CASSPRGQQNQPQHF
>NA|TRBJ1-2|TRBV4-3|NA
TGCGCCAGCAGCCAAGATAACAATCCTGGGGGCTACACCTTC
CASSQDNNPGGYTF
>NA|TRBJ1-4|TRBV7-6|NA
TGTGCCAGCAGCTTAGTACTAGGGGCCGACGCAACTAATGAAAAACTGTTTTTT
CASSLVLGADATNEKLFF